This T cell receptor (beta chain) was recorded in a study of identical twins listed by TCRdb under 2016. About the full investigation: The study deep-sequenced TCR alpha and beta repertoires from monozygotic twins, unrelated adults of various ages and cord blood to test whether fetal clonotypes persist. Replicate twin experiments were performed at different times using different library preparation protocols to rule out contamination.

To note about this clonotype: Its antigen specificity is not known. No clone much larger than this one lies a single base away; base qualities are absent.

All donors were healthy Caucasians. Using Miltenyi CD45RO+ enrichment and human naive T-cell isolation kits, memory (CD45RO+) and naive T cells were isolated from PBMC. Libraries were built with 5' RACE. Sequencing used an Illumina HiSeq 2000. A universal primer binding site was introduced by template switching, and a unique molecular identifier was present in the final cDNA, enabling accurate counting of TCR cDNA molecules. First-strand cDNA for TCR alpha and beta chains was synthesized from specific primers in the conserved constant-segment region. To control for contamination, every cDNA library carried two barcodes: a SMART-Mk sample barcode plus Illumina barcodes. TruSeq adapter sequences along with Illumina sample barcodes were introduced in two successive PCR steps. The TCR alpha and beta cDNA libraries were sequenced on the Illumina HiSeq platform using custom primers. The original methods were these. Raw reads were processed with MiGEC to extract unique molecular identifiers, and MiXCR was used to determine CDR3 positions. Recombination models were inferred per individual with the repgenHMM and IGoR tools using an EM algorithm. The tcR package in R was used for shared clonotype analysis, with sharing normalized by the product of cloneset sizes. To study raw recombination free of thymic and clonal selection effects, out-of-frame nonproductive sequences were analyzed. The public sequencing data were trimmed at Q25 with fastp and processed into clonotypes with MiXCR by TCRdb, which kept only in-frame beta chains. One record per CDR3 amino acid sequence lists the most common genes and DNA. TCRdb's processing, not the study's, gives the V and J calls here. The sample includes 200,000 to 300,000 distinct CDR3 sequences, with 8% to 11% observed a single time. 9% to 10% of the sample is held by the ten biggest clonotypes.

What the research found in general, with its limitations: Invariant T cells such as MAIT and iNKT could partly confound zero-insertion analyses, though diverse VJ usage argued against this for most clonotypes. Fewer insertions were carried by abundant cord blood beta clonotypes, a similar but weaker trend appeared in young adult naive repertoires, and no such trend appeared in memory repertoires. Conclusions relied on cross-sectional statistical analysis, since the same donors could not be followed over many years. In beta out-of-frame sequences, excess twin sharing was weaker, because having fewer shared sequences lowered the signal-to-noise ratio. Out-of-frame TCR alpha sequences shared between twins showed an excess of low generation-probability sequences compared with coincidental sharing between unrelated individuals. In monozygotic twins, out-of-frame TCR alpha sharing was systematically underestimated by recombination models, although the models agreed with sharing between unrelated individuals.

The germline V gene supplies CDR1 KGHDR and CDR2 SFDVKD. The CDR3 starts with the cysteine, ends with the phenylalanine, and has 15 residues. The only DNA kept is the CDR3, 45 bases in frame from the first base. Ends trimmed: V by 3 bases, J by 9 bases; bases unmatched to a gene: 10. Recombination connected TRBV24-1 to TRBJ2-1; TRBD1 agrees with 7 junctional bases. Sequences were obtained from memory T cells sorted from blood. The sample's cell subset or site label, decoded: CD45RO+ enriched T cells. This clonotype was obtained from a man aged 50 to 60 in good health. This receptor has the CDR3 CATSDAGTASTEQFF. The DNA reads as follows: TGTGCCACCAGTGATGCCGGGACAGCTAGCACTGAGCAGTTCTTC.